Each of the 8 T cell receptor beta chains below was sequenced from the same sample in a study of early T cells in non-severe SARS-CoV-2 infection. MiXCR, applied by TCRdb to the 5' RACE reads, yields one record per CDR3 protein. This sample yields 20,000 to 25,000 distinct CDR3 sequences, of which more than 3.5% are seen a single time; 7.8% belongs to the top ten. The sequenced sample was whole blood. These receptors all stem from an adult who was a healthcare worker with PCR-confirmed SARS-CoV-2 infection or an uninfected control (not recorded which).

This clonotype was seen many times. The chain couples TRBV6-6 to TRBJ1-6; D is perhaps TRBD1 (6 bases). The CDR3 is 14 residues long. Trimming removed 5 bases at V and 10 bases at J, with 15 bases between. Germline V gene data show CDR1 as MNHNY and CDR2 as SVGAGI (reference sequence). In DNA, the CDR3 is TGTGCCAGCAGTCGGAGGGGGGGCTCCTCACCCCTCCACTTT. Protein: CASSRRGGSSPLHF.

In its sample, this clonotype was seen many times. The V and J genes are TRBV28 and TRBJ1-6; D remains unclear. V shed 5 bases and J shed 6 bases, with 8 bases lying between them. CDR1 MDHEN and CDR2 SYDVKM come from the germline V gene. The length of the CDR3 is 13 residues. CDR3 region: CASSVGANSPLHF. The CDR3 DNA is TGTGCCAGCAGTGTTGGAGCTAATTCACCCCTCCACTTT.

The chain combines TRBV28 with TRBJ1-4, with a tentative D call TRBD1 (6 bases). In germline, CDR1 is MDHEN, CDR2 SYDVKM. CDR3 length: 13 residues. The ends were cut back, 4 bases at V and 3 bases at J, with 6 bases in the middle. As DNA, the CDR3 is TGTGCCAGCAGTTACAGGGCTAATGAAAAACTGTTTTTT. Amino acid sequence: CASSYRANEKLFF. Full variable domain (missing parts from reference TRBV28 and TRBJ1-4): DVKVTQSSRYLVKRTGEKVFLECVQDMDHENMFWYRQDPGLGLRLIYFSYDVKMKEKGDIPEGYSVSREKKERFSLILESASTNQTSMYLCASSYRANEKLFFGSGTQLSVL.

V and J are TRBV7-2 and TRBJ2-2; maybe TRBD1 (5 bases). Germline-derived CDR1 and CDR2 are SGHTA and FQGNSA. The CDR3 totals 15 residues. V shed 2 bases and J shed 5 bases, with 12 bases lying between them. The CDR3 region is CASSLRAQGTGELFF. CDR3 nucleotides: TGTGCCAGCAGCTTAAGGGCCCAGGGAACCGGGGAGCTGTTTTTT.

This rearrangement joins TRBV7-2 to TRBJ2-5; D is ambiguous. The V gene lost 2 bases and the J gene lost 7 bases, with 11 bases spanning the gap. Germline lookup yields CDR1 SGHTA and CDR2 FQGNSA. The CDR3 totals 13 residues. The CDR3 loop reads CASSLPQTRTQYF. CDR3 in DNA: TGTGCCAGCAGCTTACCCCAAACGAGGACCCAGTACTTC.

This clonotype was found many times. The chain joins TRBV5-1 to TRBJ2-1, with TRBD2 matching 11 bases. Looked up from germline, CDR1 is SGHRS and CDR2 is YFSETQ. V dropped 0 bases and J dropped 5; count of bases not matched to a gene: 4. The CDR3 spans 16 residues. As DNA, the CDR3 is TGCGCCAGCAGCTTGGGGACTAGCGGGTCCGACAATGAGCAGTTCTTC. Translation: CASSLGTSGSDNEQFF.

This clonotype was counted between two and nine times. The chain links TRBV7-2 to TRBJ1-5; 7 nucleotides align to TRBD1. The V gene end was trimmed by 1 base and the J gene end by 7 bases; junction bases not matched to a gene: 1. Germline loops: CDR1 SGHTA, CDR2 FQGNSA. The CDR3 totals 13 residues. The CDR3: CASSLGQGQPQHF. CDR3 bases: TGTGCCAGCAGCTTAGGACAGGGCCAGCCCCAGCATTTT.

This clonotype was observed at least ten times. This chain joins TRBV11-2 and TRBJ1-6; D might be TRBD1 (6 bases). Germline V gene sequence: CDR1 SGHAT, CDR2 FQNNGV. This CDR3 has 17 residues. V was shortened by 5 bases and J by 0 bases, with 14 bases between the two germline ends. CDR3 bases: TGTGCCAGCAGCCTTTGGGACACCAGCTCCTATAATTCACCCCTCCACTTT. As protein: CASSLWDTSSYNSPLHF.